The 28 T cell receptor beta chains listed next were all sequenced from one sample in a study of human T cells and chemical hapten exposure. TCRdb analysed the RACE reads with MiXCR anew, one entry per CDR3 protein. Counted here are around 380,000 distinct CDR3 sequences, approximately 5.1% occurring once; the ten biggest clones make up about 2.1%. Time point here: patch test 1, 2 weeks after DPC sensitization. As to treatment: therapeutic diphenylcyclopropenone sensitization with weekly scalp DPC. The material sequenced was whole blood, taken in connection with sensitization to the hapten diphenylcyclopropenone (DPC). These receptors originate from a woman aged 45-65 years with alopecia areata. Some clones in this sample may be carry-over from other donors' samples.

CDR3 DNA sequence: TGTGCCAGCAGCTTAGACCGGACAGCGTTTAATGAAAAACTGTTTTTT. This translates into CASSLDRTAFNEKLFF. This chain connects TRBV7-2 to TRBJ1-4; D possibly corresponds to TRBD1 (6 bases). Germline CDR1 is SGHTA and CDR2 is FQGNSA. Trimming removed 1 base from V and 4 bases from J, with 13 bases in between. The CDR3 is 16 amino acids.

At least ten counts were recorded for this clonotype. This chain joins TRBV5-1 and TRBJ1-1, with TRBD1 matching over 10 bases. The ends lost 4 bases at V and 6 bases at J; junction bases unmatched: 12. The germline V gene has CDR1 SGHRS and CDR2 YFSETQ. The CDR3 totals 16 residues. CDR3: CASSNAGTGEGPEAFF. The DNA for the CDR3 is TGCGCCAGCAGCAACGCCGGGACAGGGGAGGGACCTGAAGCTTTCTTT.

This clonotype has ten or more counts. The junction does not match germline at one end; this may be a read error. The chain has TRBV2 and TRBJ2-5; D might be TRBD1 or TRBD2, each matching 5 bases. The germline V gene has CDR1 SNHLY and CDR2 FYNNEI. The CDR3 is 13 amino acids. CDR3 in DNA: TGTGCCAGCAGTGGGTCGGGACCAGAGGCCCAGTACTTC. Amino acids: CASSGSGPEAQYF.

CDR3 loop: CASSSLTGGYSNQPQHF. CDR3 DNA: TGTGCCAGCAGTTCTCTTACAGGGGGTTATAGCAATCAGCCCCAGCATTTT. The gene calls are TRBV12-3 or TRBV12-4 and TRBJ1-5, with 8 bases that match TRBD1. The CDR3 runs 17 residues. The ends lost 4 bases at V and 0 bases at J; junction bases unmatched: 8.

Many counts were recorded for this clonotype. The chain employs TRBV7-8 and TRBJ1-6; TRBD1 agrees at 10 bases. This CDR3 is built from 16 residues. Germline V CDR1 and CDR2: SGHVS, FQNEAQ. V was pared by 1 base and J by 8 bases, with 5 bases of the junction left unmatched. The CDR3 protein is CASSLGGTGEYSPLHF. The CDR3 bases are TGTGCCAGCAGCTTAGGGGGGACAGGGGAATATTCACCCCTCCACTTT. Filled out from reference TRBV7-8 and TRBJ1-6, the complete variable domain reads GAGVSQSPRYKVAKRGQDVALRCDPISGHVSLFWYQQALGQGPEFLTYFQNEAQLDKSGLPSDRFFAERPEGSVSTLKIQRTQQEDSAVYLCASSLGGTGEYSPLHFGNGTRLTVT.

This clonotype has at least ten counts. The chain combines TRBV20-1 with TRBJ2-5; weak D call: TRBD2 (6 bases). Per the germline V gene, CDR1 is DFQATT and CDR2 is SNEGSKA (reference sequence). CDR3 length equals 12 residues. V gave up 3 bases and J gave up 3 bases, with 8 bases separating them. Here the CDR3 reads CSASGEEETQYF. CDR3 nucleotide sequence: TGCAGTGCTAGCGGGGAGGAAGAGACCCAGTACTTC.

J is TRBJ1-2 and V is TRBV7-9, with D perhaps matching TRBD1 (6 bases). Germline V CDR1 and CDR2: SEHNR, FQNEAQ (reference sequence). V lost 0 bases to trimming and J lost 9 bases, with 11 bases between them. The CDR3 has 13 amino acids. CDR3 sequence: CASSLAGGARYTF. DNA of the CDR3: TGTGCCAGCAGCTTAGCGGGGGGGGCACGCTACACCTTC.

The genes are TRBV2 and TRBJ1-1, with D perhaps TRBD1 (5 bases). The CDR3 loop spans 14 amino acids. CDR1 SNHLY and CDR2 FYNNEI come from the germline V gene. V was trimmed by 3 bases and J by 10 bases, leaving 18 bases between them. The CDR3 loop reads CASSEVLAGNGAFF. As DNA, the CDR3 is TGTGCCAGCAGTGAGGTTCTGGCAGGGAACGGAGCTTTCTTT.

The genes are TRBV12-3 or TRBV12-4 and TRBJ1-1; D gene uncertain. The CDR3 spans 13 residues. V was cut by 8 bases and J by 4 bases, with 14 bases left in between. CDR3 protein: CASGTRLSTEAFF. As DNA, the CDR3 is TGTGCCAGCGGCACAAGGCTCTCCACTGAAGCTTTCTTT.

This clonotype was seen many times. The CDR3 is CSAKRLGDSLYGYTF. Here the CDR3 DNA reads TGCAGTGCGAAGCGTCTGGGGGACAGTCTCTATGGCTACACCTTC. The chain has TRBV20-1 and TRBJ1-2, with 7 bases that match TRBD1. The germline V gene encodes CDR1 DFQATT and CDR2 SNEGSKA (reference sequence). The CDR3 contains 15 residues. V trimming: 6 bases; J trimming: 4 bases; junction bases outside the gene matches: 14.

The V and J genes are TRBV25-1 and TRBJ2-7; tentative D call: TRBD2 (5 bases). CDR1 is MGHDK, CDR2 SYGVNS, per germline. CDR3 length equals 13 residues. The germline V and J ends were trimmed by 6 bases and 0 bases, with 9 bases remaining between them. The chain's CDR3 is CASRVGSSYEQYF. CDR3 sequence (DNA): TGTGCCAGCAGGGTAGGGAGCTCCTACGAGCAGTACTTC.

This clonotype has a handful of counts. The chain has TRBV12-3 or TRBV12-4 and TRBJ1-2; TRBD1 is a possible D gene (6 bases). The length of the CDR3 is 15 residues. The V and J ends lost 8 bases and 4 bases respectively, with 20 bases between them. CDR3 sequence (DNA): TGTGCCAGCTCGGAGGGCAGGGGAATCGGCTATGGCTACACCTTC. Amino acids: CASSEGRGIGYGYTF.

This clonotype showed up many times. The rearrangement uses TRBV6-6 and TRBJ1-1, with D perhaps TRBD1 (5 bases). Germline-derived CDR1 and CDR2 are MNHNY and SVGAGI (reference sequence). V shed 5 bases and J shed 10 bases, with 8 bases lying between them. The CDR3 runs 10 residues. CDR3 DNA sequence: TGTGCCAGCAGTCGGGACCGAGCTTTCTTT. Translating gives CASSRDRAFF.

This chain links TRBV6-5 with TRBJ2-5, with D unresolved. Germline-derived CDR1 and CDR2 are MNHEY and SVGAGI. The length of the CDR3 is 14 residues. V lost 6 bases to trimming and J lost 7 bases, with 18 bases between them. CDR3: CASSRPDSYGTQYF. The CDR3 bases are TGTGCCAGCAGCCGACCAGACTCTTACGGGACCCAGTACTTC.

In this sample, this clonotype turned up a few times. The chain links TRBV5-1 to TRBJ1-3; D call uncertain. CDR3 length: 14 amino acids. CDR1 is SGHRS and CDR2 is YFSETQ in the germline V gene. Trimming removed 0 bases from V and 0 bases from J, with 4 bases in between. CDR3 sequence (DNA): TGCGCCAGCAGCTTGGACCACTCTGGAAACACCATATATTTT. Translating gives CASSLDHSGNTIYF. Together with reference TRBV5-1 and TRBJ1-3, the CDR3 gives the full variable domain: KAGVTQTPRYLIKTRGQQVTLSCSPISGHRSVSWYQQTPGQGLQFLFEYFSETQRNKGNFPGRFSGRQFSNSRSEMNVSTLELGDSALYLCASSLDHSGNTIYFGEGSWLTVV.

At least ten counts were recorded for this clonotype. This rearrangement joins TRBV11-2 to TRBJ1-2; a possible D gene is TRBD1 (5 bases). Germline V gene lookup returns CDR1 SGHAT and CDR2 FQNNGV. CDR3 length: 14 residues. V lost 5 bases, J lost 4 bases, and 14 bases lay in between. The CDR3 protein is CASSPRQGLYGYTF. CDR3 nucleotide sequence: TGTGCCAGCAGCCCCCGGCAGGGTCTCTATGGCTACACCTTC.

In this sample, this clonotype turned up a few times. V gene TRBV2 combines with J gene TRBJ2-2, with 9 bases identical to TRBD1. V was clipped by 10 bases and J by 5 bases; unmatched bases: 8. This CDR3 has 14 residues. CDR1 SNHLY and CDR2 FYNNEI come from the germline V gene. CDR3 sequence (DNA): TGTGCCACCTCCGGGACAGGGAGGACCGGGGAGCTGTTTTTT. Its translation is CATSGTGRTGELFF.

At least ten counts were recorded for this clonotype. The CDR3, as DNA: TGTGCCAGCAGTACGGCCCAGGGCCAAACTTGGGCAGATACGCAGTATTTT. Its protein product is CASSTAQGQTWADTQYF. The V and J genes are TRBV7-2 and TRBJ2-3; TRBD1 might be the D (5 bases). Trimming shortened V by 6 bases and J by 4 bases, and 23 bases separated the two germline ends. The CDR3 totals 17 residues. CDR1 is SGHTA and CDR2 is FQGNSA in the germline V gene. Together with reference TRBV7-2 and TRBJ2-3, the CDR3 gives the full variable domain: GAGVSQSPSNKVTEKGKDVELRCDPISGHTALYWYRQSLGQGLEFLIYFQGNSAPDKSGLPSDRFSAERTGGSVSTLTIQRTQQEDSAVYLCASSTAQGQTWADTQYFGPGTRLTVL.

This clonotype was counted only a few times. The chain is built from TRBV18 and TRBJ1-1, with TRBD1 identical over 10 bases. With V trimmed by 3 bases and J by 6 bases, 4 bases remained unmatched. CDR3 length: 14 residues. Germline lookup yields CDR1 KGHSH and CDR2 LQKENI. CDR3 in DNA: TGTGCCAGCTCACCGAGCGGACAGGGGGCTGAAGCTTTCTTT. It translates to CASSPSGQGAEAFF.

This clonotype came up many times. V and J are TRBV12-3 or TRBV12-4 and TRBJ1-2; unclear D gene. The V gene lost 5 bases and the J gene lost 7 bases, with 17 bases spanning the gap. The CDR3 sequence is 14 residues long. The DNA of the CDR3 is TGTGCCAGCAGTCTTGGAACCAATCGGGGTGGCTACACCTTC. Translated: CASSLGTNRGGYTF.

This clonotype was seen many times. The chain combines TRBV27 with TRBJ1-6, with D possibly matching TRBD1 (5 bases). Germline CDR1 is MNHEY and CDR2 is SMNVEV (reference sequence). V shed 5 bases and J shed 6 bases, with 14 bases lying between them. CDR3 length: 15 residues. CDR3: CASSETGLGNSPLHF. Written as DNA, the CDR3 is TGTGCCAGCAGTGAAACAGGTCTCGGTAATTCACCCCTCCACTTT.

This clonotype has a handful of counts. This chain links TRBV7-2 with TRBJ1-1, with no clear D. V lost 1 base, J lost 2 bases, and 11 bases lay in between. The CDR3 is made up of 15 amino acids. Per the germline V gene, CDR1 is SGHTA and CDR2 is FQGNSA. The CDR3 DNA reads TGTGCCAGCAGCTTAGATATAGGGATTAACACTGAAGCTTTCTTT. It yields the protein CASSLDIGINTEAFF.

This clonotype occurred many times. The chain couples TRBV6-5 to TRBJ2-1; 10 nucleotides match TRBD2. With 7 bases clipped from V and 7 bases from J, the junction kept 16 bases outside the gene matches. CDR1 MNHEY and CDR2 SVGAGI come from the germline V gene. CDR3 length: 17 amino acids. CDR3 sequence: CASMRGSSGGRVNEQFF. For the CDR3, the DNA is TGTGCCAGCATGAGAGGATCTAGCGGGGGCCGTGTGAATGAGCAGTTCTTC.

This clonotype was seen only a few times. The chain uses TRBV3-1 and TRBJ1-2; TRBD1 matches at 8 bases. The CDR3 is 15 amino acids. Germline values: CDR1 LGHDT, CDR2 YNNKEL (reference sequence). The V gene end was trimmed by 0 bases and the J gene end by 8 bases; junction bases not matched to a gene: 8. The CDR3 DNA follows: TGTGCCAGCAGCCAAGATTGGCAGGGGGCGGAAGGCTACACCTTC. Encoded protein: CASSQDWQGAEGYTF.

This clonotype was found many times. The chain has TRBV27 and TRBJ2-1; no reliable D call. The germline gives CDR1 MNHEY, CDR2 SMNVEV (reference sequence). The CDR3 is 12 residues long. V lost 5 bases to trimming and J lost 6 bases, with 8 bases between them. CDR3: CASSPTVNEQFF. The CDR3 DNA reads TGTGCCAGCAGTCCCACTGTCAATGAGCAGTTCTTC.

This clonotype was seen ten or more times. The V call is TRBV29-1, the J call TRBJ1-3; no firm D call. Trimming left V 5 bases short and J 3 bases short, with 8 bases between. The CDR3 sequence is 12 residues long. CDR1 and CDR2 (germline): SQVTM, ANQGSEA. CDR3 sequence (DNA): TGCAGCGTTCGGTTCTTTGGAAACACCATATATTTT. The encoded protein is CSVRFFGNTIYF.

This clonotype was counted many times. This chain uses TRBV27 with TRBJ2-1; 12 bases fit TRBD2. The V gene's germline CDR1 is MNHEY and CDR2 SMNVEV (reference sequence). Unmatched junction bases numbered 8, after V lost 5 bases and J lost 9 bases. The CDR3 is made up of 15 amino acids. The CDR3 DNA follows: TGTGCCAGCAGTCTTCTAGCGGGAGGGCCTTTTGAGCAGTTCTTC. Protein sequence: CASSLLAGGPFEQFF.

This clonotype was found many times. The J gene is TRBJ1-2, the V gene TRBV6-1, with 9 bases fitting TRBD1. Germline CDR1 reads MNHNS; CDR2 reads SASEGT. V trimming: 1 base; J trimming: 8 bases; junction bases outside the gene matches: 8. The CDR3 loop spans 15 amino acids. The chain's CDR3 is CASSEEWDREYGYTF. In DNA, the CDR3 is TGTGCCAGCAGTGAAGAATGGGACAGGGAGTACGGCTACACCTTC.